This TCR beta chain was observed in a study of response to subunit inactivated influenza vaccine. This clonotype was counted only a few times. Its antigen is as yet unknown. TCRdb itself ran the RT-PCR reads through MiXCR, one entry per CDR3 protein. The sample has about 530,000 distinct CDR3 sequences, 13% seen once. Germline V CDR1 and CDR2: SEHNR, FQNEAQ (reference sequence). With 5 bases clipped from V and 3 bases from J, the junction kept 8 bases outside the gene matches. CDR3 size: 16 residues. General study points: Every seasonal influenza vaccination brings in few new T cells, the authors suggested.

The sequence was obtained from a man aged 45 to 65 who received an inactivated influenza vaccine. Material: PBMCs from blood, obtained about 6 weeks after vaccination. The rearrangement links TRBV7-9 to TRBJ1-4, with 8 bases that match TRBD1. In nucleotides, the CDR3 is TGTGCCAGCAGCCCGAATTCGGACAGGGCTAATGAAAAACTGTTTTTT. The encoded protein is CASSPNSDRANEKLFF.